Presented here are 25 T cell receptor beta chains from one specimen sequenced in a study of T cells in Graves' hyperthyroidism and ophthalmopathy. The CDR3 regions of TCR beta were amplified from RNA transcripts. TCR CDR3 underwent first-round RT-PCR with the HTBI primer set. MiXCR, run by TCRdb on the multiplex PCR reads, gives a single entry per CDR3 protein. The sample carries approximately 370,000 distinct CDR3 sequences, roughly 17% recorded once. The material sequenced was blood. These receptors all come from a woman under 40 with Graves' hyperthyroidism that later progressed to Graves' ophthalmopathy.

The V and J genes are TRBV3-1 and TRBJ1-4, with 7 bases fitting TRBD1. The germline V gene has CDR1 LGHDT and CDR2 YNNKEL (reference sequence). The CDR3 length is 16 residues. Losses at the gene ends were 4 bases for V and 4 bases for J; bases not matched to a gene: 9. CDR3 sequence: CASSRERQGYNEKLFF. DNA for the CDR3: TGTGCCAGCAGCCGCGAACGACAGGGTTATAATGAAAAACTGTTTTTT.

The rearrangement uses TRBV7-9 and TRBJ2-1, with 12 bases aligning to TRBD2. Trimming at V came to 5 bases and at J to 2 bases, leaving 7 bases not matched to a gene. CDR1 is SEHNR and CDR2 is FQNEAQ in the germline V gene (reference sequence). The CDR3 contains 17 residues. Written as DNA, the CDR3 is TGTGCCAGCAGCCGCATCCGGACTAGCGGGGCCTACAATGAGCAGTTCTTC. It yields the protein CASSRIRTSGAYNEQFF.

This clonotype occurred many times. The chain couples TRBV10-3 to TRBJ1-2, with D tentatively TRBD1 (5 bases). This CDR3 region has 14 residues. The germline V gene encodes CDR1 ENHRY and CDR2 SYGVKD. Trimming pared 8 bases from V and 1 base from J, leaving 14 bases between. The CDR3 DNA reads TGTGCCATCCGGGGGGAACAGTATAACTATGGCTACACCTTC. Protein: CAIRGEQYNYGYTF.

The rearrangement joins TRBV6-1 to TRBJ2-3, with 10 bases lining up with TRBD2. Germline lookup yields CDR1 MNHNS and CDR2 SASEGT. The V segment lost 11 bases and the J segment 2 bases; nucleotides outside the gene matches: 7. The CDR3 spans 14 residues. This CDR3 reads CAGSSGGLTDTQYF. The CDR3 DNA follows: TGTGCCGGGTCTAGCGGGGGCCTCACAGATACGCAGTATTTT.

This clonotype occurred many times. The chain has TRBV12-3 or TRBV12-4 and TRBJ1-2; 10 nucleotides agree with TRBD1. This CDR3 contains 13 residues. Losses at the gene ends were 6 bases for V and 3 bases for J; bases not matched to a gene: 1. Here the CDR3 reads CASRGTGDYGYTF. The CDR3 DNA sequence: TGTGCCAGCAGGGGGACAGGGGACTATGGCTACACCTTC.

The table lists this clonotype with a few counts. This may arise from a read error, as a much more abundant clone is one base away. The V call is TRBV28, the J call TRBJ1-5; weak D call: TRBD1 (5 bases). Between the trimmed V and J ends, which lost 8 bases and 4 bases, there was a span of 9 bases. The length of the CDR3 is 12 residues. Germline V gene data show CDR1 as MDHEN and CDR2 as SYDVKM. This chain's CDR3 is CASASGNQPQHF. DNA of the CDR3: TGTGCCAGCGCCTCAGGGAATCAGCCCCAGCATTTT.

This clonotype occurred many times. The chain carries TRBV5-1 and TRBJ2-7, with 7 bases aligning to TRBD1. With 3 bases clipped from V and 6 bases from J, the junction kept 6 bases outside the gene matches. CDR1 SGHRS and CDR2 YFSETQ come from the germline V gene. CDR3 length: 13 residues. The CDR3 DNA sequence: TGCGCCAGCAGCTCCTACAGGGGAAGCGAGCAGTACTTC. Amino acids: CASSSYRGSEQYF.

DNA for the CDR3: TGCAGTGCTCTCACAGGGGAGGATAATTCACCCCTCCACTTT. Its translation: CSALTGEDNSPLHF. The J gene is TRBJ1-6, the V gene TRBV20-1; 7 bases are shared with TRBD1. CDR1 DFQATT and CDR2 SNEGSKA come from the germline V gene (reference sequence). There are 14 residues in the CDR3. J gave up 5 bases and V 5 bases, and 6 bases lay outside the gene matches.

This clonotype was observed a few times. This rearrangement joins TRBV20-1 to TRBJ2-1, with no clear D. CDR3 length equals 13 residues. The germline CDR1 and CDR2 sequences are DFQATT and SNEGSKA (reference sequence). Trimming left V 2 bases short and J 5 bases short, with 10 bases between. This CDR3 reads CSARLGPHNEQFF. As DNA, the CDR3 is TGCAGTGCTAGATTAGGCCCACACAATGAGCAGTTCTTC.

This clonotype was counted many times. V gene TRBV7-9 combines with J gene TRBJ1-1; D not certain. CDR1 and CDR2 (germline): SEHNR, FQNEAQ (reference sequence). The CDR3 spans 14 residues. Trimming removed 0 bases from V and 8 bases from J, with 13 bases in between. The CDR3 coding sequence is TGTGCCAGCAGCTTAGCAGGAATCAGCTCCGAAGCTTTCTTT. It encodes CASSLAGISSEAFF.

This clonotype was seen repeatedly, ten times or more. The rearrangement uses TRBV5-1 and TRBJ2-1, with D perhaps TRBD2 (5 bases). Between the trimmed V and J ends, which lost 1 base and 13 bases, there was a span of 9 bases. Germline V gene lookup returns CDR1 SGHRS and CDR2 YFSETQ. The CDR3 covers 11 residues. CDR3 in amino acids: CASSLRGPQFF. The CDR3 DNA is TGCGCCAGCAGCTTGCGAGGGCCCCAGTTCTTC.

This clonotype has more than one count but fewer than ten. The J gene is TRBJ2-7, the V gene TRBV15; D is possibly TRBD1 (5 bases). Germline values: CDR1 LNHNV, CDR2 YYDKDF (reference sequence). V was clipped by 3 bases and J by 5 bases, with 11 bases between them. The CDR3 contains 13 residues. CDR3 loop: CATSRGQSDEQYF. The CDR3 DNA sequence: TGTGCCACCAGCAGGGGGCAATCCGACGAGCAGTACTTC.

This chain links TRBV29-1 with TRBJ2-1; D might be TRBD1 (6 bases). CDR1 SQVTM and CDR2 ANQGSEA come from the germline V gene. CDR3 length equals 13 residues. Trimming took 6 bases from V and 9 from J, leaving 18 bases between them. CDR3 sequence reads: CSVVGTKRSEQFF. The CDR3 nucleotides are TGCAGCGTGGTTGGGACAAAAAGGAGTGAGCAGTTCTTC.

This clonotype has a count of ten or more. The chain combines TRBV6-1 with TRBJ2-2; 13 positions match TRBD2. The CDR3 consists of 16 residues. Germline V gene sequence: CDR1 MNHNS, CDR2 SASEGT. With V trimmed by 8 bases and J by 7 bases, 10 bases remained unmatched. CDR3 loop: CASRGLAGALDGELFF. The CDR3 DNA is TGTGCCAGCCGCGGACTAGCGGGGGCCCTTGACGGGGAGCTGTTTTTT.

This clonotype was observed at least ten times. The CDR3 protein is CASSETGTAEAFF. In DNA form, the CDR3 reads TGTGCCAGCAGTGAAACCGGGACAGCAGAAGCTTTCTTT. J is TRBJ1-1 and V is TRBV28, with TRBD1 matching over 7 bases. V gave up 5 bases and J gave up 8 bases; unmatched junction bases: 8. The CDR3 extends over 13 amino acids. Germline CDR1 and CDR2: MDHEN and SYDVKM.

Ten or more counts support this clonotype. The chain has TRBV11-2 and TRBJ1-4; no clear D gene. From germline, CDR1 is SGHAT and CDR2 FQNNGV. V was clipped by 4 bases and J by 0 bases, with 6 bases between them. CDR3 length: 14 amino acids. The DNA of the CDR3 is TGTGCCAGCAGCTCGAGTTCAACTAATGAAAAACTGTTTTTT. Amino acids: CASSSSSTNEKLFF.

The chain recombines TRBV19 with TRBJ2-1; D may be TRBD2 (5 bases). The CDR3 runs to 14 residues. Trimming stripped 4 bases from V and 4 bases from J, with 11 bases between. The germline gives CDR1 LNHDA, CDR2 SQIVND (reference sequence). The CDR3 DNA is TGTGCCAGTAGTAGCGGCGGGCTTTACAATGAGCAGTTCTTC. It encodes CASSSGGLYNEQFF.

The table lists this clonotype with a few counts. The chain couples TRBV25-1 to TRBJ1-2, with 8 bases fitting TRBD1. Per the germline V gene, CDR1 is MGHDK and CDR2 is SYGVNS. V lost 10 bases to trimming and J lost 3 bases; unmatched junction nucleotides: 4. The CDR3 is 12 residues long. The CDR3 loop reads CANRTGHYGYTF. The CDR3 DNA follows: TGTGCCAACAGGACAGGGCACTATGGCTACACCTTC.

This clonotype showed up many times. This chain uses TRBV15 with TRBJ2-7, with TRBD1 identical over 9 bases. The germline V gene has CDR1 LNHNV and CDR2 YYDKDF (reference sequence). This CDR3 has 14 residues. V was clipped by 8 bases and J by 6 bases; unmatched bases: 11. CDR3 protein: CATGMTGGYGEQYF. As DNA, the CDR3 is TGTGCCACCGGGATGACAGGGGGTTACGGCGAGCAGTACTTC.

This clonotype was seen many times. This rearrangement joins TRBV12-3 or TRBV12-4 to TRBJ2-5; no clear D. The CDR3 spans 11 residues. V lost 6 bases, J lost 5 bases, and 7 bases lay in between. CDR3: CASRYRETQYF. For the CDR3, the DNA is TGTGCCAGCAGGTATAGGGAGACCCAGTACTTC.

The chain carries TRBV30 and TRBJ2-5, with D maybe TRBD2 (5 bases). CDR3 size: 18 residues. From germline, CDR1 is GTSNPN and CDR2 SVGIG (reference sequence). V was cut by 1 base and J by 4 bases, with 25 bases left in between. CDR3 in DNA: TGTGCCTGGAGTGGCGGGCCTGAGGTCTCCTTACTACTAGAGACCCAGTACTTC. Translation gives CAWSGGPEVSLLLETQYF. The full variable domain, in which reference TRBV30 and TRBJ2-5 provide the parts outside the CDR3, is SQTIHQWPATLVQPVGSPLSLECTVEGTSNPNLYWYRQAAGRGLQLLFYSVGIGQISSEVPQNLSASRPQDRQFILSSKKLLLSDSGFYLCAWSGGPEVSLLLETQYFGPGTRLLVL.

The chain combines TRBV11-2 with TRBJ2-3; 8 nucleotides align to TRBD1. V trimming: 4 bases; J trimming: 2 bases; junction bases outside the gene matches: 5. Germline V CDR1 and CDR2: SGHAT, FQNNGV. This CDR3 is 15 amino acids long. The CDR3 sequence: CASSYRQGITDTQYF. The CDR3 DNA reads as TGTGCCAGCAGCTACAGACAGGGGATCACAGATACGCAGTATTTT.

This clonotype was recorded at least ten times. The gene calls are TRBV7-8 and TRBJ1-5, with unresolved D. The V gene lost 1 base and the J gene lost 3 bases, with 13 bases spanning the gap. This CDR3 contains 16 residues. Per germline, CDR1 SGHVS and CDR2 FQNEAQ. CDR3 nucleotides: TGTGCCAGCAGCTTAGAGGCAGCGACCTACAATCAGCCCCAGCATTTT. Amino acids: CASSLEAATYNQPQHF.

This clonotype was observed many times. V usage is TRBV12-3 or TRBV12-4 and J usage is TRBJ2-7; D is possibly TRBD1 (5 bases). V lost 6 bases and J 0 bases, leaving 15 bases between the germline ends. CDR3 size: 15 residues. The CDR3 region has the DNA TGTGCCAGCAGACGAGGACAAATTAGCTCCTACGAGCAGTACTTC. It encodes CASRRGQISSYEQYF.

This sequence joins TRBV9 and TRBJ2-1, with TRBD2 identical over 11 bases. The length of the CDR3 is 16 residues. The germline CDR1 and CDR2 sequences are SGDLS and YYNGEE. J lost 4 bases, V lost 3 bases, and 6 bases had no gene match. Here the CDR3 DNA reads TGTGCCAGCAGCGGGACGGGGACTAGCGGTTACAATGAGCAGTTCTTC. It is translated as CASSGTGTSGYNEQFF. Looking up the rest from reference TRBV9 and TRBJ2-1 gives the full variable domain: DSGVTQTPKHLITATGQRVTLRCSPRSGDLSVYWYQQSLDQGLQFLIQYYNGEERAKGNILERFSAQQFPDLHSELNLSSLELGDSALYFCASSGTGTSGYNEQFFGPGTRLTVL.